Sequencing of this TCR beta chain was carried out in a study of Ad26.COV2.S vaccination and SARS-CoV-2 variants. The study, taken as a whole, reports: Breadth and depth estimates from TCRs may understate total T cell responses.

Remarks on this clone: Its antigen is unknown.

Treatment: around 19 received Ad26.COV2.S at low or high dose, single or two shots; roughly five received placebo; per-sample allocation not given. Samples analyzed were those drawn on day 63 after the first vaccine or placebo injection. Some clones are missing from TCRdb's copy, which holds only in-frame ones; the method was immunoSEQ multiplex PCR. The data show 380,000 or so clones, about 80% seen once. Germline-derived CDR1 and CDR2 are SGHKS and YYEKEE (reference sequence). The CDR3 has 13 amino acids. The ends were cut back, 4 bases at V and 4 bases at J, with 12 bases in the middle. The rearrangement uses TRBV5-5 and TRBJ2-7; D not certain. Sequenced material: peripheral blood, taken in a trial of Ad26.COV2.S vaccine versus placebo. The receptor's source is a person between 18 and 59 years old who received the Ad26.COV2.S COVID-19 vaccine or a placebo. This CDR3 reads CASSLPNGYEQYF. In nucleotides, the CDR3 is TGTGCCAGCAGCCTGCCCAACGGTTACGAGCAGTACTTC.